Listed here is a single T cell receptor (beta chain). Seattle patients were enrolled during active infection and followed longitudinally. This sample is part of a study of blood T cell repertoires in COVID-19. On the study more broadly: COVID-19 samples from acute and convalescent phases originated in the United States, Italy and Spain. PBMCs, B-cell-depleted T cells, or T cells were the source of the cDNA or gDNA that made up the material.

Authors' analysis steps: From reference gene primer amplification, estimates of nucleated cell counts were derived. Only in-frame clones appear in the TCRdb table, and some are missing; sequencing was by immunoSEQ multiplex PCR. D and trimming come from the DNA, and the V and J calls and clone size come from that table. The sample holds 150,000 to 200,000 clones; around 81% are singletons and the top ten take about 10%. V lost 4 bases and J lost 7; bases outside the gene matches: 8. Germline V gene lookup returns CDR1 SGHDT and CDR2 YYEEEE. The CDR3 consists of 14 residues. J is TRBJ1-1 and V is TRBV5-6; 9 bases agree with TRBD1. This clonotype was sampled from a middle-aged woman with COVID-19, enrolled during active disease. The specimen was peripheral blood. CDR3 region: CASSLRGQGLEAFF. CDR3 nucleotide sequence: TGTGCCAGCAGCCTGAGGGGACAGGGACTTGAAGCTTTCTTT. Supplemented by reference TRBV5-6 and TRBJ1-1, the full variable domain reads DAGVTQSPTHLIKTRGQQVTLRCSPKSGHDTVSWYQQALGQGPQFIFQYYEEEERQRGNFPDRFSGHQFPNYSSELNVNALLLGDSALYLCASSLRGQGLEAFFGQGTRLTVV.